This TCR beta chain emerged from a study of early T cells in non-severe SARS-CoV-2 infection (dated by TCRdb to the early 2020s). About the investigation overall: Because TCR sequencing relied on bulk RNA taken from unsorted whole blood, pairing of alpha and beta chains was not possible. The investigation overall reported the following: VDJdb matching was skewed toward anti-spike CD8 responses and likely underestimated virus-specific expansions, missing private and CD4 specificities.

Set within a cohort of healthcare workers in London, UK, this nested case-control study involved weekly PCR testing of nasopharyngeal swabs along with blood sampling. Healthcare workers were enrolled in the week of the UK lockdown, from 23 to 31 March 2020, and were followed every week for up to roughly 16 weeks. The CDR3 contains 17 residues, cysteine and phenylalanine counted. Solely the CDR3 DNA is kept, with 51 bases framed from the first base. Sequences SGHTA (CDR1) and FQGTGA (CDR2) are obtained from the germline V gene. Relative to germline, V is missing 5 bases and J is missing 0 bases, with 10 bases of the junction outside any gene match. Library preparation used 5' RACE. The data were produced on a NextSeq 500. Unique molecular identifiers were attached to individual cDNA molecules in the TCR library protocol so that sequencing error and PCR bias could be corrected. Sequencing covered both TCR alpha and beta chains, and within each sample the abundances of alpha and beta sequences were tightly co-correlated. The original pipeline was this. Decombinator V4 was used to perform V gene, J gene and CDR3 annotation of TCR sequences. Expanded TCRs were defined as changing significantly between any two time points under a Poisson model with p below 0.0001. TCR abundances were normalised to the total number of TCRs sequenced per sample and expressed as counts per million. TRAV1-2 paired with TRAJ12, TRAJ20 or TRAJ33 defined MAIT TCRs, while TRAV10 paired with TRAJ18 defined iNKT TCRs. VDJdb, accessed on 1 November 2021, was searched for TCRs annotated for CMV, EBV and SARS-CoV-2, and TCRs annotated for more than one antigen were excluded. The public reads were reanalyzed by TCRdb: fastp trimming at Q25, MiXCR alignment, in-frame beta chains only. All rows with the same CDR3 protein become a single entry with the most common DNA and genes. These V and J calls originate from TCRdb's pipeline instead of the authors' own analysis. Present in this sample are around 63,000 distinct CDR3 sequences, approximately 6% of which were seen just once. The leading ten clones occupy 3% to 4% of the sample.

This clonotype was seen repeatedly, ten times or more. No cognate antigen has been identified for it. No base-level quality is on record; no much larger clone is a single base apart. This sample comprised whole blood, obtained at baseline. The chain employs TRBV7-3 and TRBJ2-1; TRBD2 lines up with 7 middle nucleotides. The sequence was obtained from an adult who was a healthcare worker with PCR-confirmed SARS-CoV-2 infection or an uninfected control (not recorded which). The CDR3 region has the sequence CASSPRASGPSYNEQFF. Here is the DNA: TGTGCCAGCAGCCCAAGGGCTAGCGGACCCTCCTACAATGAGCAGTTCTTC.